The present T cell receptor (beta chain) was sequenced within a study of T cells in women clearing cervical HPV infection. Study context: Cases were women with histologically confirmed HPV16-related CIN3 or worse, including a couple of invasive cancers. Controls' single incident HPV16 infection cleared within 12 months without precancer.

MY09/MY11 PCR detected cervical HPV DNA; dot-blot assigned genotypes. The repertoire was sequenced with immunoSEQ multiplex PCR; TCRdb's copy has only in-frame clones and lacks some. In all, the sample yields 20,000 to 25,000 clones. CDR3 length: 11 residues. Per germline, CDR1 SEHNR and CDR2 FQNEAQ (reference sequence). About this clone itself: Coverage ceases 3 residues before the CDR3 finishes, and the germline J gene fills in the end.

V usage is TRBV7-9 and J usage is TRBJ2-5; D remains ambiguous. This TCR derives from a woman between 18 and 75 years old with a cervical HPV16 infection that either progressed to CIN3+ or cleared (not recorded which). Sample: blood buffy coat. The part of the CDR3 DNA that was read is TGTGCCAGCACCCGCACAGATACC. This gives the protein CASTRTDT. The whole CDR3 reads CASTRTDTQYF.